In its sample, the clone carrying this T cell receptor (beta chain) was seen a few times. No antigen is known for it. TCRdb fed the 5' RACE reads into MiXCR, producing one record per CDR3 protein. The table shows about 550,000 distinct CDR3 sequences, with about 19% occurring only once. The data stem from a study of T cells after yellow fever vaccination. Regarding the study as a whole: Abundant bulk-derived clonotypes could contaminate FACS-sorted repertoires.

The V segment lost 8 bases and the J segment 4 bases; nucleotides outside the gene matches: 12. The CDR3 totals 14 residues. CDR1 is SQVTM, CDR2 ANQGSEA, per germline. The sequencing used PBMCs, collected 15 days after the yellow fever booster vaccination. The chain carries TRBV29-1 and TRBJ2-5; TRBD2 matches at 8 bases. The TCR originated in a man younger than 45 who received the YFV17D yellow fever vaccine. The CDR3 loop is CSTNGRSGAETQYF. CDR3 sequence (DNA): TGCAGCACGAACGGACGTAGCGGGGCAGAGACCCAGTACTTC.